The T cell receptor (beta chain) under discussion was sequenced for a study of blood T cell repertoires in COVID-19. About the research overall: PBMCs, B-cell-depleted T cells, or T cells were the source of the cDNA or gDNA that made up the material.

This CDR3 is built from 16 residues. Germline V lookup: CDR1 KGHDR, CDR2 SFDVKD. V dropped 5 bases and J dropped 6; count of bases not matched to a gene: 8. Original handling: Reference gene primer amplification gave estimated nucleated cell counts. Method: immunoSEQ multiplex PCR; TCRdb's copy keeps in-frame clones and lacks some. The V and J calls and clone size were taken over from that table, and D and trimming were inferred from the DNA. The sample holds about 170,000 clones; around nine tenths are singletons and the top ten take about 2.6%. The receptor was isolated from a woman over 75 with COVID-19, enrolled during active disease. The chain employs TRBV24-1 and TRBJ2-1, with TRBD2 matching 11 bases. The sequencing input was peripheral blood. The CDR3 loop reads CATSGHSGRAPNEQFF. The CDR3, as DNA: TGTGCCACCAGTGGACATAGCGGGAGGGCCCCCAATGAGCAGTTCTTC.